Detailed here is one T cell receptor beta chain. Its antigen is still unknown. The entry originates in a study of blood T cells in healthy people across ages. Germline CDR1 and CDR2: SGHRS and YFSETQ. V lost 3 bases to trimming and J lost 8 bases, with 17 bases between them. The CDR3 sequence is 14 residues long. Combining a sample-barcoded 5' primer with a J-beta primer mix, a second PCR ran for about 6 to 11 cycles. Per-sample output comprised a minimum of 2.5 million paired-end reads containing CDR3. TCRdb re-analysed the 5' RACE reads in MiXCR, keeping a single row per CDR3 protein. The sample carries over 700,000 distinct CDR3 sequences, approximately 53% recorded once. Study findings and constraints: Total diversity from one million sequenced T cells was likely underestimated. When set beside aged donors, long-lived donors presented more naive CD4+ cells and higher diversity.

This rearrangement joins TRBV5-1 to TRBJ1-2, with D tentatively TRBD1 (5 bases). Input material: blood. The sequence derives from an elderly man in good health. In DNA, the CDR3 is TGCGCCAGCAGCTCCGGACAATCCACAGGCGGCTACACCTTC. As protein: CASSSGQSTGGYTF.